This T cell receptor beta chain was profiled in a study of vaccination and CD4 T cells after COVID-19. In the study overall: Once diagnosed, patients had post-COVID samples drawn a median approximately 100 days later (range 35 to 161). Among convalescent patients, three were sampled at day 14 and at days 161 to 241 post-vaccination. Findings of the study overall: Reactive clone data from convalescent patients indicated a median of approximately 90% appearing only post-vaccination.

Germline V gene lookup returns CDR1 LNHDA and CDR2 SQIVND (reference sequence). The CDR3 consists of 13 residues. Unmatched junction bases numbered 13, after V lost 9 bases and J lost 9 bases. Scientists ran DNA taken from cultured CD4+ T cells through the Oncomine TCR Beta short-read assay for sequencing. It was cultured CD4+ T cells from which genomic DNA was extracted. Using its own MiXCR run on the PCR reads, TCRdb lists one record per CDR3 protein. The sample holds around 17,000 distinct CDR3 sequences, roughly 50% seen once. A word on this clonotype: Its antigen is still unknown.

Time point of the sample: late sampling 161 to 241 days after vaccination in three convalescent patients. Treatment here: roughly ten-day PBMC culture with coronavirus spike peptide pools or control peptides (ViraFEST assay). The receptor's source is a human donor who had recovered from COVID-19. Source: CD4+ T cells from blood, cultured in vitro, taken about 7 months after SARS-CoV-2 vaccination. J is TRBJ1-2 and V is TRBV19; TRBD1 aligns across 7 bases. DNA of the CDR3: TGTGCCAGCCGACCCCGGGACAGTTTGAGCTACACCTTC. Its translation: CASRPRDSLSYTF.